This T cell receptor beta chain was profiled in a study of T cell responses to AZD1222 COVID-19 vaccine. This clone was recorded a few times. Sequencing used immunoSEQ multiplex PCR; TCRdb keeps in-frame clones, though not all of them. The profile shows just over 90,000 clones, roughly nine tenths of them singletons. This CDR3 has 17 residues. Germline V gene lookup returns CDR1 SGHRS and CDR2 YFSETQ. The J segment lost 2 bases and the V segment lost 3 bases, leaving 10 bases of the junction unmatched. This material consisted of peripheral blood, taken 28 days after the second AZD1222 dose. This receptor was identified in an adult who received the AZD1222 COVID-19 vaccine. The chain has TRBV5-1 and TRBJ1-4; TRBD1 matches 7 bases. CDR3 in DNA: TGCGCCAGCAGCTGGGGGAGGCGACAGGGCACTAATGAAAAACTGTTTTTT. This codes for CASSWGRRQGTNEKLFF. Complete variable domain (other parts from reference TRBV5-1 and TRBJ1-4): KAGVTQTPRYLIKTRGQQVTLSCSPISGHRSVSWYQQTPGQGLQFLFEYFSETQRNKGNFPGRFSGRQFSNSRSEMNVSTLELGDSALYLCASSWGRRQGTNEKLFFGSGTQLSVL.